A single sample is the source of the 25 T cell receptor beta chains below, sequenced in a study of cytomegalovirus exposure and HLA in healthy donors. Primers: 60 Vbeta forward and 13 Jbeta reverse. Clones were sequenced by immunoSEQ multiplex PCR, and TCRdb holds only the in-frame ones, with some missing. In the table there are roughly 160,000 clones, around four fifths of which are singletons. Material for sequencing was PBMCs. These receptors came from a woman in her forties or fifties in good health and CMV-seronegative.

The gene calls are TRBV19 and TRBJ2-2, with D perhaps TRBD1 (6 bases). Trimming removed 6 bases from V and 1 base from J, with 15 bases in between. From germline, CDR1 is LNHDA and CDR2 SQIVND (reference sequence). The CDR3 has 16 amino acids. The CDR3 sequence is CASSPAQGQNTGELFF. The DNA for the CDR3 is TGTGCCAGTAGCCCCGCTCAGGGACAGAACACCGGGGAGCTGTTTTTT.

This clone was detected only once. This chain joins TRBV7-9 and TRBJ2-3, with D unresolved. From germline, CDR1 is SEHNR and CDR2 FQNEAQ (reference sequence). V shed 1 base and J shed 1 base, with 6 bases lying between them. The CDR3 covers 14 residues. CDR3 nucleotides: TGTGCCAGCAGCTTAGTTGCGGGCACAGATACGCAGTATTTT. It is translated as CASSLVAGTDTQYF.

The J gene is TRBJ2-4, the V gene TRBV25-1; possibly TRBD1 for D (5 bases). The CDR3 sequence is 15 residues long. Trimming took 6 bases from V and 0 from J, leaving 12 bases between them. The germline V gene encodes CDR1 MGHDK and CDR2 SYGVNS. Here the CDR3 reads CASRGAGIAKNIQYF. CDR3 DNA: TGTGCCAGCAGAGGTGCAGGGATAGCCAAAAACATTCAGTACTTC.

The chain is built from TRBV11-2 and TRBJ1-2; TRBD1 matches at 9 bases. Trimming removed 5 bases from V and 4 bases from J; junction bases left unmatched: 5. The CDR3 runs 14 residues. The germline CDR1 and CDR2 sequences are SGHAT and FQNNGV. CDR3 nucleotide sequence: TGTGCCAGCAGCCTTGCGACAGGGGGCTATGGCTACACCTTC. Translated: CASSLATGGYGYTF.

The rearrangement links TRBV4-2 to TRBJ2-5; D may be TRBD2 (5 bases). Germline lookup yields CDR1 LGHNA and CDR2 YNFKEQ. The CDR3 contains 17 residues. V gave up 4 bases and J gave up 7 bases, with 25 bases separating them. The CDR3 DNA sequence: TGTGCCAGCAGCCCGTGGGCCCTTCGGCCGGAGGATGGGACCCAGTACTTC. Protein sequence: CASSPWALRPEDGTQYF.

The chain recombines TRBV9 with TRBJ2-2; D ambiguous. Germline assignment: CDR1 SGDLS and CDR2 YYNGEE. The germline V and J ends were trimmed by 5 bases and 6 bases, with 8 bases remaining between them. This CDR3 region has 12 residues. CDR3 loop: CASSLPAGELFF. The CDR3 coding sequence is TGTGCCAGCAGTCTACCGGCCGGGGAGCTGTTTTTT.

The rearrangement uses TRBV7-3 and TRBJ1-4, with 12 positions matching TRBD1. The CDR3 contains 16 residues. The germline CDR1 and CDR2 sequences are SGHTA and FQGTGA. Trimming took 2 bases from V and 8 from J; bases not matched to a gene: 6. The DNA for the CDR3 is TGTGCCAGCAGCTTACGGGACAGGGGGCCGGGGGAAAAACTGTTTTTT. Protein sequence: CASSLRDRGPGEKLFF.

The J gene is TRBJ1-2, the V gene TRBV5-5; D perhaps matches TRBD1 (6 bases). This CDR3 has 15 amino acids. Per germline, CDR1 SGHKS and CDR2 YYEKEE (reference sequence). The germline V and J ends were trimmed by 5 bases and 4 bases, with 18 bases remaining between them. The CDR3 DNA reads as TGTGCCAGCAGGCCCGTGGGGGACAACCTCTATGGCTACACCTTC. Its translation: CASRPVGDNLYGYTF.

CDR3 loop: CAIGIPGSYGYTF. The CDR3 coding sequence is TGTGCCATCGGGATTCCGGGTTCTTATGGCTACACCTTC. This chain links TRBV28 with TRBJ1-2; D remains ambiguous. Per the germline V gene, CDR1 is MDHEN and CDR2 is SYDVKM. The germline V and J ends were trimmed by 10 bases and 5 bases, with 17 bases remaining between them. The CDR3 has 13 amino acids.

This rearrangement joins TRBV29-1 to TRBJ2-7; TRBD1 might be the D (6 bases). CDR1 is SQVTM and CDR2 is ANQGSEA in the germline V gene. The CDR3 spans 14 residues. The V end lost 7 bases, the J end lost 6 bases, and 22 bases lay between the germline ends. The CDR3 DNA reads as TGCAGCGGAAGGACAGTCCGAAGATCGAGCGAGCAGTACTTC. Translation gives CSGRTVRRSSEQYF.

CDR3 DNA: TGTGCCAGCAGTGAACAGGGGATCGGCAATCAGCCCCAGCATTTT. Residues: CASSEQGIGNQPQHF. The rearrangement joins TRBV2 to TRBJ1-5, with D maybe TRBD1 (6 bases). Germline-derived CDR1 and CDR2 are SNHLY and FYNNEI. Trimming took 2 bases from V and 2 from J, leaving 10 bases between them. This CDR3 comprises 15 residues.

The chain recombines TRBV19 with TRBJ2-5; perhaps TRBD2 as D (6 bases). The V gene's germline CDR1 is LNHDA and CDR2 SQIVND (reference sequence). The germline V and J ends were trimmed by 6 bases and 2 bases, with 13 bases remaining between them. This CDR3 is 14 amino acids long. The CDR3 spells CASSTRDSQETQYF. CDR3 bases: TGTGCCAGTAGCACCCGGGACTCACAAGAGACCCAGTACTTC.

V usage is TRBV27 and J usage is TRBJ2-5; D might be TRBD1 (6 bases). V lost 5 bases, J lost 4 bases, and 17 bases lay in between. Per the germline V gene, CDR1 is MNHEY and CDR2 is SMNVEV (reference sequence). CDR3 length: 15 amino acids. The CDR3: CASSPQGHPAETQYF. The CDR3 bases are TGTGCCAGCAGTCCTCAGGGGCATCCAGCAGAGACCCAGTACTTC.

V is TRBV7-8 and J is TRBJ2-1; 7 nucleotides agree with TRBD2. CDR1 is SGHVS and CDR2 is FQNEAQ in the germline V gene. V lost 6 bases, J lost 0 bases, and 14 bases stayed unmatched. The CDR3 has 18 amino acids. The CDR3 loop is CASSPGVAGQSSYNEQFF. The CDR3 DNA is TGTGCCAGCAGTCCCGGGGTAGCGGGCCAGAGCTCCTACAATGAGCAGTTCTTC. Using reference TRBV7-8 and TRBJ2-1 for the parts outside the CDR3, the full variable domain is GAGVSQSPRYKVAKRGQDVALRCDPISGHVSLFWYQQALGQGPEFLTYFQNEAQLDKSGLPSDRFFAERPEGSVSTLKIQRTQQEDSAVYLCASSPGVAGQSSYNEQFFGPGTRLTVL.

The V and J genes are TRBV7-2 and TRBJ2-5; the D gene is possibly TRBD2 (6 bases). This CDR3 has 15 amino acids. Germline CDR1 reads SGHTA; CDR2 reads FQGNSA. V lost 3 bases and J 9 bases, leaving 20 bases between the germline ends. CDR3 loop: CASSFSLGTDLAQYF. Written as DNA, the CDR3 is TGTGCCAGCAGCTTCTCCCTCGGGACTGACCTGGCCCAGTACTTC.

V usage is TRBV27 and J usage is TRBJ1-2; D might be TRBD1 (5 bases). This CDR3 comprises 12 residues. From germline, CDR1 is MNHEY and CDR2 SMNVEV (reference sequence). Trimming removed 5 bases at V and 7 bases at J, with 11 bases between. Written as DNA, the CDR3 is TGTGCCAGCAGTGACAGACTGGGTGGCTACACCTTC. This sequence encodes CASSDRLGGYTF.

This clone appeared a single time. V is TRBV7-9 and J is TRBJ1-4; 9 bases line up with TRBD1. After removal of 1 base from V and 8 bases from J, the junction contained 8 bases not matched to a gene. The CDR3 is 16 residues long. Germline V lookup: CDR1 SEHNR, CDR2 FQNEAQ (reference sequence). The CDR3 spells CASSLGSSGQGEKLFF. As DNA, the CDR3 is TGTGCCAGCAGCTTAGGCTCTTCTGGACAGGGGGAAAAACTGTTTTTT.

The chain couples TRBV29-1 to TRBJ2-1; 13 positions match TRBD2. V shed 7 bases, J shed 0 bases, and the junction held 6 bases outside the gene matches. Germline CDR1 is SQVTM and CDR2 is ANQGSEA. CDR3 length: 16 residues. In DNA form, the CDR3 reads TGCAGCGCCATCGGGACTAGCGGGACCTCCTACAATGAGCAGTTCTTC. It specifies CSAIGTSGTSYNEQFF.

The chain has TRBV28 and TRBJ2-1; 9 bases agree with TRBD2. Germline V lookup: CDR1 MDHEN, CDR2 SYDVKM. J lost 6 bases, V lost 7 bases, and 13 bases had no gene match. This CDR3 has 16 residues. The CDR3 is CASIRPGLAITNEQFF. CDR3 nucleotides: TGTGCCAGCATCCGCCCGGGACTAGCTATAACCAATGAGCAGTTCTTC.

The chain has TRBV12-2 and TRBJ1-1. TRBV12-2 is classified as a pseudogene. The CDR3 spans 18 residues. The CDR3 DNA sequence: TGTGCAAGTCCTAGGGGTCGGGGGGGTCGTCGAATGAACACTGAAGCTTTCTTT. Translated, it gives CASPRGRGGRRMNTEAFF.

J is TRBJ1-4 and V is TRBV9; D gene uncertain. The CDR3 sequence is 14 residues long. Germline CDR1 SGDLS, CDR2 YYNGEE. V was pared by 3 bases and J by 6 bases, with 12 bases between. CDR3 sequence: CASSDHLGDEKLFF. The DNA of the CDR3 is TGTGCCAGCAGCGACCATTTAGGAGATGAAAAACTGTTTTTT. The whole variable domain, filled in from reference TRBV9 and TRBJ1-4, reads DSGVTQTPKHLITATGQRVTLRCSPRSGDLSVYWYQQSLDQGLQFLIQYYNGEERAKGNILERFSAQQFPDLHSELNLSSLELGDSALYFCASSDHLGDEKLFFGSGTQLSVL.

The chain combines TRBV2 with TRBJ2-3; possible D gene TRBD1, 6 bases. The CDR3 runs 16 residues. The V and J ends lost 6 bases and 2 bases respectively, with 18 bases between them. The germline CDR1 and CDR2 sequences are SNHLY and FYNNEI. The CDR3 DNA sequence: TGTGCCAGCAGCGGAAAGACAGGTCTGTACACAGATACGCAGTATTTT. The encoded protein is CASSGKTGLYTDTQYF.

The rearrangement joins TRBV10-3 to TRBJ1-3; weak D call: TRBD1 (5 bases). V was trimmed by 6 bases and J by 0 bases, leaving 6 bases between them. The CDR3 sequence is 13 residues long. CDR1 ENHRY and CDR2 SYGVKD come from the germline V gene. Here the CDR3 DNA reads TGTGCCATCAGAGGACACTCTGGAAACACCATATATTTT. Translated: CAIRGHSGNTIYF.

V and J are TRBV7-9 and TRBJ2-6, with D perhaps TRBD1 (5 bases). Germline assignment: CDR1 SEHNR and CDR2 FQNEAQ (reference sequence). Trimming stripped 6 bases from V and 1 base from J, with 7 bases between. The CDR3 is 14 amino acids. The CDR3 nucleotides are TGTGCCAGCAGTTCAGGGTCTGGGGCCAACGTCCTGACTTTC. Amino acid sequence: CASSSGSGANVLTF. Full variable domain (missing parts from reference TRBV7-9 and TRBJ2-6): DTGVSQNPRHKITKRGQNVTFRCDPISEHNRLYWYRQTLGQGPEFLTYFQNEAQLEKSRLLSDRFSAERPKGSFSTLEIQRTEQGDSAMYLCASSSGSGANVLTFGAGSRLTVL.

The chain uses TRBV4-1 and TRBJ1-5, with D possibly matching TRBD1 (6 bases). This CDR3 region has 15 residues. V lost 4 bases to trimming and J lost 5 bases, with 15 bases between them. Germline lookup yields CDR1 MGHRA and CDR2 YSYEKL. The CDR3 nucleotides are TGCGCCAGCAGCCGCTTAGGACAGAACGATCAGCCCCAGCATTTT. Translating gives CASSRLGQNDQPQHF.